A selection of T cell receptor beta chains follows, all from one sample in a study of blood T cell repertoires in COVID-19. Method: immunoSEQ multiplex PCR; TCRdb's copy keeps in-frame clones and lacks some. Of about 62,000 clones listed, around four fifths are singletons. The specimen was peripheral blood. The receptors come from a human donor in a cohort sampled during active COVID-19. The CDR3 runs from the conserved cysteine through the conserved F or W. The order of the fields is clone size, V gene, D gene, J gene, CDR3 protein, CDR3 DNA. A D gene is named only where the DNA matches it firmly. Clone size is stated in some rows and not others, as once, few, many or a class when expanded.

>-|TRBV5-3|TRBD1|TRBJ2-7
CARSMGTGCYEQYF
TGTGCCAGAAGCATGGGGACAGGCTGCTACGAGCAGTACTTC
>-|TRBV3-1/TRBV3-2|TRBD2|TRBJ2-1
CASTPTSGRAPGEQFF
TGTGCCAGCACCCCGACTAGCGGGAGGGCCCCCGGAGAGCAGTTCTTC
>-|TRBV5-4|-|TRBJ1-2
CASSSPDSPYGYTF
TGTGCCAGCAGCTCTCCGGACAGTCCCTATGGCTACACCTTC
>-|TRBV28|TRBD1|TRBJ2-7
CASSRGGGGQEYF
TGTGCCAGCAGCCGGGGAGGTGGGGGACAGGAGTACTTC
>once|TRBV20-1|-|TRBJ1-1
CSARDRGGAFF
TGCAGTGCTAGAGATCGAGGGGGAGCTTTCTTT
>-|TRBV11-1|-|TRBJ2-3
CASSPQGIGTDTQYF
TGTGCCAGCAGCCCCCAGGGAATTGGGACAGATACGCAGTATTTT
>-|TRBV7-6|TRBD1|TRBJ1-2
CASSPETGGNYGYTF
TGTGCCAGCAGCCCCGAAACAGGGGGCAACTATGGCTACACCTTC
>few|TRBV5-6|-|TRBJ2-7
CASSLGNSYEQYF
TGTGCCAGCAGCCTCGGGAACAGCTACGAGCAGTACTTC
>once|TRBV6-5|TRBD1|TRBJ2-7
CASSWDRGQYEQYF
TGTGCCAGCTCCTGGGACAGGGGGCAATACGAGCAGTACTTC
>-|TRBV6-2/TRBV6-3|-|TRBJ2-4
CASSLRDYPTLVKNIQYF
TGTGCCAGCAGTTTGAGGGATTACCCTACGTTGGTCAAAAACATTCAGTACTTC
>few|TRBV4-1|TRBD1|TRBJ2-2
CASSQRPPRQGAGGELFF
TGCGCCAGCAGCCAAAGACCGCCGAGACAGGGGGCTGGTGGGGAGCTGTTTTTT
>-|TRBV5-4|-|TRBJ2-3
CASSAKGSTDTQYF
TGTGCCAGCAGCGCCAAGGGGAGCACAGATACGCAGTATTTT
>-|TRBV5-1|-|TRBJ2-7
CASSSLEGEDEQYF
TGCGCCAGCAGCTCCTTAGAGGGCGAGGACGAGCAGTACTTC
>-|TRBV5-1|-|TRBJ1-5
CASSLVWGPNQPQHF
TGCGCCAGCAGCTTGGTCTGGGGGCCCAATCAGCCCCAGCATTTT
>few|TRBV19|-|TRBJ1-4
CASSISSLRAVNEKLFF
TGTGCCAGTAGTATCTCTTCCTTGAGGGCAGTAAATGAAAAACTGTTTTTT
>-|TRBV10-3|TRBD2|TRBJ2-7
CAISWTSGRGPYEQYF
TGTGCCATCAGCTGGACTAGCGGGAGAGGGCCCTACGAGCAGTACTTC
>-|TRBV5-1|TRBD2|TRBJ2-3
CASSLNRLATDTQYF
TGCGCCAGCAGCTTGAACCGACTAGCAACAGATACGCAGTATTTT
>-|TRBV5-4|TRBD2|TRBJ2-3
CASSLGSGGYDTQYF
TGTGCCAGCAGTTTGGGGTCCGGGGGGTACGATACGCAGTATTTT
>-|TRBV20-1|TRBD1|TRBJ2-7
CSASTWGQGTYEQYF
TGCAGTGCTAGTACCTGGGGACAGGGGACCTACGAGCAGTACTTC
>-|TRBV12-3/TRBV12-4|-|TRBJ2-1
CASTQYNEQFF
TGTGCCAGCACCCAATACAATGAGCAGTTCTTC
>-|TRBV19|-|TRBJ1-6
CASNPRWNSPLHF
TGTGCCAGTAATCCCAGATGGAATTCACCCCTCCACTTT
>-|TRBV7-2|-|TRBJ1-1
CASSYTGSSSGSEAFF
TGTGCCAGCAGCTACACAGGCTCCTCGTCGGGTTCTGAAGCTTTCTTT
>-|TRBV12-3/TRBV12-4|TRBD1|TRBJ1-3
CASSLDRGNTIYF
TGTGCCAGCAGTTTGGACAGGGGAAACACCATATATTTT
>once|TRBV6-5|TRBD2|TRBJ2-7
CASSPTSGRQYF
TGTGCCAGCAGTCCGACTAGCGGGAGACAGTACTTC
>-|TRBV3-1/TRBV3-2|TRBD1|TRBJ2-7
CASSQSVGGHEQYF
TGTGCCAGCAGCCAAAGTGTAGGGGGCCACGAGCAGTACTTC
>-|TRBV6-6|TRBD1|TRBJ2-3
CASSRGTGSTDTQYF
TGTGCCAGCAGCCGTGGGACAGGAAGCACAGATACGCAGTATTTT
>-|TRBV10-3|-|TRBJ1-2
CAIRITRDKGDNYGYTF
TGTGCCATCAGGATTACTCGGGATAAGGGGGATAACTATGGCTACACCTTC
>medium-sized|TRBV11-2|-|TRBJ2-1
CASSSRVSSDNEQFF
TGTGCCAGCAGCTCCCGGGTTTCTAGCGACAATGAGCAGTTCTTC
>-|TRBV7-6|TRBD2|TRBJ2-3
CASSLDIAGSSTDTQYF
TGTGCCAGCAGCCTGGATATAGCGGGATCTAGCACAGATACGCAGTATTTT
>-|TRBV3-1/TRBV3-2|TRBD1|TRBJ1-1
CASSRDRVTEAFF
TGTGCCAGCAGCCGGGACAGGGTGACTGAAGCTTTCTTT
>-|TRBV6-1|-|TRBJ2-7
CASSEWRGREQYF
TGTGCCAGCAGTGAATGGAGGGGCCGCGAGCAGTACTTC
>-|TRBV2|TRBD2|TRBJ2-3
CASSERLAGQGDTQYF
TGTGCCAGCAGTGAAAGACTAGCGGGCCAAGGGGATACGCAGTATTTT
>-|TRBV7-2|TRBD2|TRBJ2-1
CASSLEIAGAGEQFF
TGTGCCAGCAGCTTAGAAATAGCGGGAGCGGGGGAGCAGTTCTTC
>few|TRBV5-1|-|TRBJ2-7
CASSRAQGVGEQYF
TGCGCCAGCAGCCGGGCCCAAGGGGTTGGCGAGCAGTACTTC
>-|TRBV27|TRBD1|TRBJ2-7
CASSLSGTGTYEQYF
TGTGCCAGCAGTTTATCCGGGACAGGGACCTACGAGCAGTACTTC
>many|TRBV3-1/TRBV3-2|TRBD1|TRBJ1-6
CASSQDRGQGTSPLHF
TGTGCCAGCAGCCAAGATAGGGGACAGGGTACTTCACCCCTCCACTTT
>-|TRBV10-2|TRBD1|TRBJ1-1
CASSETGGWTEAFF
TGCGCCAGCAGTGAAACAGGGGGTTGGACTGAAGCTTTCTTT
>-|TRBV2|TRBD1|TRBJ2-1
CASKRDRNYNEQFF
TGTGCCAGCAAAAGGGACAGGAACTACAATGAGCAGTTCTTC
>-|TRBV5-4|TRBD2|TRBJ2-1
CASLKRGTYNEQFF
TGTGCCAGCCTTAAGCGGGGCACCTACAATGAGCAGTTCTTC
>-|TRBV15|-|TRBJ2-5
CATSRVSTIETQYF
TGTGCCACCAGCAGAGTTTCGACTATAGAGACCCAGTACTTC
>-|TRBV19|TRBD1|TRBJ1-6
CASSVQGKISPLHF
TGTGCCAGTAGCGTACAGGGGAAGATCTCACCCCTCCACTTT
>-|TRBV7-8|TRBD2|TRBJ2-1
CASSLGAGTTYNEQFF
TGTGCCAGCAGCTTAGGGGCCGGGACTACCTACAATGAGCAGTTCTTC
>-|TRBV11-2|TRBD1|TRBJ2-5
CASSLIGTGRAETQYF
TGTGCCAGCAGCCTCATTGGGACAGGGAGAGCAGAGACCCAGTACTTC
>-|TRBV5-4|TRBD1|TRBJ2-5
CASSLSGGETQYF
TGTGCCAGCAGCTTATCAGGGGGCGAGACCCAGTACTTC
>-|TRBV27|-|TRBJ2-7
CASSPPSGKEQYF
TGTGCCAGCAGTCCCCCGTCAGGGAAAGAGCAGTACTTC
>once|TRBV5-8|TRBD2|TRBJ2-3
CASSLPGTSGPTQYF
TGTGCCAGCAGCTTACCCGGGACTAGCGGCCCTACGCAGTATTTT
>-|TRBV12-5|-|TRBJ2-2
CASGTGGNTGELFF
TGTGCTAGTGGGACAGGAGGCAACACCGGGGAGCTGTTTTTT
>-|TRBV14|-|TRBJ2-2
CASSQGGNTGELFF
TGTGCCAGCAGCCAAGGCGGGAACACCGGGGAGCTGTTTTTT
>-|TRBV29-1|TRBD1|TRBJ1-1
CSVLTGGSTEAFF
TGCAGCGTCCTGACAGGGGGGTCGACTGAAGCTTTCTTT
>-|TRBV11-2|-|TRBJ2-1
CASSFGRLGYNEQFF
TGTGCCAGCAGCTTCGGGAGACTAGGGTACAATGAGCAGTTCTTC